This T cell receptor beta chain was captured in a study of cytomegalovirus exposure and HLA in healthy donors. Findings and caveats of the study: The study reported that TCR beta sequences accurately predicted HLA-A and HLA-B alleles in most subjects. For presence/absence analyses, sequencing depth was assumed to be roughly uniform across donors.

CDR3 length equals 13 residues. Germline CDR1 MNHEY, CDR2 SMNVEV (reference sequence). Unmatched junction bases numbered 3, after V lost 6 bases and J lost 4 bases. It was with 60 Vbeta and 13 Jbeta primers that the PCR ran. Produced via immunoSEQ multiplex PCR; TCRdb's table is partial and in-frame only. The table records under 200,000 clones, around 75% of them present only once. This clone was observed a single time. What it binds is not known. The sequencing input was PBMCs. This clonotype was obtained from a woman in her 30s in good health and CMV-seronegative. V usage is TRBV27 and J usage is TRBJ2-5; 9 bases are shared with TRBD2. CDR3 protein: CASRARGGETQYF. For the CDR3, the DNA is TGTGCCAGCAGGGCGCGGGGGGGAGAGACCCAGTACTTC.